The 10 T cell receptor beta chains reported below all come from one sample, sequenced in a study of T cells in localized non-small cell lung cancer. The protocol was immunoSEQ multiplex PCR, while the TCRdb copy is restricted to in-frame clones and leaves out a portion. The data contain some 33,000 clones, around 80% of them singletons. The sequencing used peripheral blood, collected before any cancer treatment. These receptors all stem from a male donor aged 60 or over with stage III squamous cell lung carcinoma.

V gene TRBV29-1 combines with J gene TRBJ1-5, with D perhaps TRBD1 (6 bases). The germline V gene encodes CDR1 SQVTM and CDR2 ANQGSEA. The CDR3 extends over 13 amino acids. V lost 6 bases, J lost 3 bases, and 12 bases lay in between. The CDR3 DNA follows: TGCAGCGTGGCCGGGACATACAATCAGCCCCAGCATTTT. Translation: CSVAGTYNQPQHF.

The chain is built from TRBV2 and TRBJ1-2; a weak D match, TRBD1 (5 bases). CDR1 and CDR2 from the germline V gene are SNHLY and FYNNEI. Deletions cut 7 bases from V and 5 bases from J, with 14 bases between. The CDR3 consists of 13 residues. CDR3 DNA sequence: TGTGCCAGCATCGGGGCAGGCGGATATGGCTACACCTTC. Translated: CASIGAGGYGYTF.

The chain couples TRBV2 to TRBJ1-5, with D possibly being TRBD1 (5 bases). CDR3 length: 14 amino acids. Trimming took off 7 bases at V and 2 bases at J, with 12 bases between the two ends. Germline values: CDR1 SNHLY, CDR2 FYNNEI. CDR3 in DNA: TGTGCCAGCAATGATCTCAGGGGCAATCAGCCCCAGCATTTT. Amino acid sequence: CASNDLRGNQPQHF.

The J gene is TRBJ2-7, the V gene TRBV6-1, with 9 bases identical to TRBD2. This CDR3 contains 14 residues. J lost 5 bases, V lost 7 bases, and 9 bases had no gene match. In germline, CDR1 is MNHNS, CDR2 SASEGT. The DNA of the CDR3 is TGTGCCAGCACCATCAGCGGGGGGTGGGACGAGCAGTACTTC. Its protein is CASTISGGWDEQYF.

The gene calls are TRBV23-1 and TRBJ1-1; D unclear. TRBV23-1 is an open reading frame, and its role is uncertain. CDR3 length: 16 amino acids. V was shortened by 3 bases and J by 4 bases, with 18 bases between the two germline ends. CDR3 residues: CASSQPPFQASTEAFF. The CDR3, as DNA: TGCGCCAGCAGTCAGCCCCCATTTCAAGCGAGCACTGAAGCTTTCTTT.

This chain uses TRBV18 with TRBJ2-1; a possible D gene is TRBD1 (7 bases). The CDR3 sequence is 15 residues long. V gave up 3 bases and J gave up 5 bases, with 14 bases separating them. CDR1 is KGHSH and CDR2 is LQKENI in the germline V gene. The CDR3 is CASSPAQGGNNEQFF. CDR3 DNA: TGTGCCAGCTCACCCGCCCAGGGGGGAAACAATGAGCAGTTCTTC.

The chain employs TRBV28 and TRBJ2-3; D perhaps matches TRBD1 (6 bases). This CDR3 contains 13 residues. V lost 8 bases, J lost 2 bases, and 11 bases lay in between. The germline V gene encodes CDR1 MDHEN and CDR2 SYDVKM. The DNA of the CDR3 is TGTGCCAGCTATTGGGGGCTCACAGATACGCAGTATTTT. It encodes CASYWGLTDTQYF.

The chain links TRBV27 to TRBJ2-1; 10 positions agree with TRBD1. The V and J ends lost 3 bases and 6 bases, in that order; junction bases with no gene match: 5. The CDR3 contains 15 residues. Per germline, CDR1 MNHEY and CDR2 SMNVEV (reference sequence). CDR3 in DNA: TGTGCCAGCAGTTTTGTAGGGACAGGGGCCAATGAGCAGTTCTTC. Translating gives CASSFVGTGANEQFF.

Here the CDR3 reads CASSFYTGGRTGELFF. The CDR3 DNA sequence: TGTGCCAGCAGTTTCTACACAGGGGGCCGGACCGGGGAGCTGTTTTTT. The rearrangement joins TRBV28 to TRBJ2-2, with 9 bases matching TRBD1. The CDR3 contains 16 residues. The germline V gene has CDR1 MDHEN and CDR2 SYDVKM. Trimming at V came to 3 bases and at J to 5 bases, leaving 7 bases not matched to a gene.

This chain uses TRBV7-9 with TRBJ1-4; the match to TRBD1 covers 7 bases. V was clipped by 5 bases and J by 10 bases; unmatched bases: 19. In germline, CDR1 is SEHNR, CDR2 FQNEAQ (reference sequence). The CDR3 is 17 residues long. CDR3 sequence reads: CASSKYTTGRGVGKLFF. The DNA for the CDR3 is TGTGCCAGCAGCAAATATACGACAGGGAGAGGTGTTGGAAAACTGTTTTTT.